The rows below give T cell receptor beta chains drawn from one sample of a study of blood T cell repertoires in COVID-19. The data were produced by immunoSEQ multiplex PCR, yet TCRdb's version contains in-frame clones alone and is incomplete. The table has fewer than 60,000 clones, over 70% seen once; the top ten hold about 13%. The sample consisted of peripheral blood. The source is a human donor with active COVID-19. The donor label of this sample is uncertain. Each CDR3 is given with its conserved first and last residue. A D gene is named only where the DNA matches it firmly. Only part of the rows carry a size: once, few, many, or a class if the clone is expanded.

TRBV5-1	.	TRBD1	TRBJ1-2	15	TGCGCCAGCAGCTCACCTGACAGGGCGGACTATGGCTACACCTTC	CASSSPDRADYGYTF
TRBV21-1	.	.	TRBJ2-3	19	TGTGCCAGCAGCAAAGGGGGGAGGACAGGGGTGGACGACACAGATACGCAGTATTTT	CASSKGGRTGVDDTDTQYF
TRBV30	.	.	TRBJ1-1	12	TGTGCCTGGAGAGGAGTGAACACTGAAGCTTTCTTT	CAWRGVNTEAFF
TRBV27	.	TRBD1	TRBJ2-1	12	TGTGCCAGCAGTGGGACAGCTAATGAGCAGTTCTTC	CASSGTANEQFF
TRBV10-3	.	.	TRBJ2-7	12	TGTGCCATCAGTGACCCGAGGTACGAGCAGTACTTC	CAISDPRYEQYF
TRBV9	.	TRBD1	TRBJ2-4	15	TGTGCCAGCAGCGTAGATTCAGGGGGAGAAAACATTCAGTACTTC	CASSVDSGGENIQYF
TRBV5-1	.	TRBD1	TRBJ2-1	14	TGCGCCAGCAGCCAATCACAGGGGGCCCATGAGCAGTTCTTC	CASSQSQGAHEQFF
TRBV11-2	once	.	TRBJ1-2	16	TGTGCCAGCAGCTCGGGTAGGTTCGATCTACCTGATGGCTACACCTTC	CASSSGRFDLPDGYTF
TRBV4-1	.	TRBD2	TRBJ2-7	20	TGCGCCAGCAGCCAAGTGATCTCAGGAGGGAGCGGGGGGATCTCCTACGAGCAGTACTTC	CASSQVISGGSGGISYEQYF
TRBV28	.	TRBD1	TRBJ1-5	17	TGTGTCAGCAGTCTTCTACCGGGACAGGGAAGCAATCAGCCCCAGCATTTT	CVSSLLPGQGSNQPQHF
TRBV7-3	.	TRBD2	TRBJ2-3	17	TGTGCCAGCAGCTCAGGGGGACTAGCGGGAGTGCTGGATACGCAGTATTTT	CASSSGGLAGVLDTQYF
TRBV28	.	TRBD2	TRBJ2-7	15	TGTGCCAGCGGGGGACTAGCGGACTCTTCCTACGAGCAGTACTTC	CASGGLADSSYEQYF
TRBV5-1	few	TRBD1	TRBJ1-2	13	TGCGCCAGCAGCAGGGACAGGGGTGATGGCTACACCTTC	CASSRDRGDGYTF
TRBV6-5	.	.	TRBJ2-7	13	TGTGCCAGCAGCGAGACACGGGACACCGAGCAGTACTTC	CASSETRDTEQYF
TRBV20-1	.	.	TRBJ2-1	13	TGCAGTGCTAGTCAGCGGGCTTACAATGAGCAGTTCTTC	CSASQRAYNEQFF
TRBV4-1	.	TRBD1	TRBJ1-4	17	TGCGCCAGCCGGGCGGGACAGGGGGCGTTACGGAATGAAAAACTGTTTTTT	CASRAGQGALRNEKLFF
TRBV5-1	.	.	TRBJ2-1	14	TGCGCCAGCGCAGGGGGAACTAGCGGCAATGAGCAGTTCTTC	CASAGGTSGNEQFF
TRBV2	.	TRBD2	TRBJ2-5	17	TGTGCCAGCAGGGCTGGGACTAGCGGGACGCCTCAAGAGACCCAGTACTTC	CASRAGTSGTPQETQYF
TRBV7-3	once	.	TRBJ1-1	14	TGTGCCAGCAGCTCTGACATAAAGAACACTGAAGCTTTCTTT	CASSSDIKNTEAFF
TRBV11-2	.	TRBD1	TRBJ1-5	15	TGTGCCAGCAGCCTGGGACAGGGAGTTGCTCAGCCCCAGCATTTT	CASSLGQGVAQPQHF
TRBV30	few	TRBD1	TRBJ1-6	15	TGTGCCTGGAGTAACAGGGGAATCCAAAATTCACCCCTCCACTTT	CAWSNRGIQNSPLHF
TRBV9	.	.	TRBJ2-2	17	TGTGCCAGCAGCCCCCGTAATCAACCAGGGAACACCGGGGAGCTGTTTTTT	CASSPRNQPGNTGELFF